Following are 2 T cell receptor beta chains from one sample sequenced in a study of blood T cell repertoires in COVID-19. Data came from immunoSEQ multiplex PCR; TCRdb stores just in-frame clones and leaves some out. This sample carries 150,000 to 200,000 clones, 90% of them seen once, and the ten largest clones take over 15%. The specimen sequenced was peripheral blood. All receptors derive from a man in his 60s with active or convalescent COVID-19.

The chain is built from TRBV5-8 and TRBJ1-1; D is undetermined. The germline V gene encodes CDR1 SGHTS and CDR2 YDEGEE. This CDR3 region has 17 residues. The V end was cut by 0 bases, the J end by 0 bases, with 15 bases between. This CDR3 is CASSLVSLTPVNTEAFF. Written as DNA, the CDR3 is TGTGCCAGCAGCTTGGTCTCCCTGACACCGGTGAACACTGAAGCTTTCTTT.

The genes are TRBV30 and TRBJ1-3; no definite D call. CDR3 length: 13 residues. V was shortened by 2 bases and J by 0 bases, with 5 bases between the two germline ends. The V gene's germline CDR1 is GTSNPN and CDR2 SVGIG (reference sequence). The CDR3 region has the DNA TGTGCCTGGAGTCCCCTCTCTGGAAACACCATATATTTT. Its protein product is CAWSPLSGNTIYF.